This T cell receptor (beta chain) was documented in a study of a mutant IDH1 vaccine in newly diagnosed glioma. The V and J ends lost 2 bases and 0 bases respectively, with 12 bases between them. Germline-derived CDR1 and CDR2 are SGHRS and YFSETQ. CDR3 length: 15 residues. Some clones are missing from TCRdb's copy, which holds only in-frame ones; the method was immunoSEQ multiplex PCR. The repertoire has tens of thousands of clones, 80% to 90% of them found once; the top ten carry around 4.5%. Time point meaning: baseline, week 1 (first vaccination visit). The treatment: pre-vaccination baseline after standard-of-care therapy. This clone has only a few counts.

Source: peripheral blood mononuclear cells (PBMCs), taken from a glioma patient treated with radiotherapy, temozolomide or both. The chain combines TRBV5-1 with TRBJ2-7, with D perhaps matching TRBD1 (5 bases). The sequence was obtained from a woman under 30 with glioma. Some clones in this sample may be carry-over from other donors' samples. The DNA for the CDR3 is TGCGCCAGCAGCTTCCTGGGGCCCCTCTCCTACGAGCAGTACTTC. Translation gives CASSFLGPLSYEQYF.